This T cell receptor beta chain was profiled in a study of blood T cell repertoires in COVID-19. Overall study context: Samples of COVID-19 (acute and convalescent) were obtained from the United States, Italy and Spain.

Assay: immunoSEQ multiplex PCR; the TCRdb copy retains only in-frame clones and omits some. The sample has about 100,000 clones, 80% to 90% seen once; the top ten hold 3.5% to 5%. Trimming at V came to 6 bases and at J to 5 bases, leaving 5 bases not matched to a gene. The germline CDR1 and CDR2 sequences are SQVTM and ANQGSEA. This CDR3 comprises 12 residues. This chain joins TRBV29-1 and TRBJ2-7, with 9 bases lining up with TRBD1. What was sequenced was peripheral blood. The clonotype was recovered from a human donor with COVID-19, enrolled during active disease. The donor label of this sample is uncertain. The CDR3 sequence is CSVDRGGDEQYF. Here the CDR3 DNA reads TGCAGCGTGGACAGGGGAGGGGACGAGCAGTACTTC.